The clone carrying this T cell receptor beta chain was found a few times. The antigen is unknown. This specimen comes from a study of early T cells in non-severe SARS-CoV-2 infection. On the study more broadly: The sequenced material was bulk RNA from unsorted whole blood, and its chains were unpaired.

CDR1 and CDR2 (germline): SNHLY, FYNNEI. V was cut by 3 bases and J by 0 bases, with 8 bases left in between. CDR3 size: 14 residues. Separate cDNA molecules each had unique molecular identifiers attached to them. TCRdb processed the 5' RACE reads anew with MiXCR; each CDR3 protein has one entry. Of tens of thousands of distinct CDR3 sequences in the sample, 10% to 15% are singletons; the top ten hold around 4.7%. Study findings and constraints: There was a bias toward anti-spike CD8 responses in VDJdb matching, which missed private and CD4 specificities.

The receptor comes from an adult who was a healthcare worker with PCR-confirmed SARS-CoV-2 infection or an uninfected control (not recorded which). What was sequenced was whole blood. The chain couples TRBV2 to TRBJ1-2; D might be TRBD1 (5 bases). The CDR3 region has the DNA TGTGCCAGCAGTGAGGCGACAGCTAACTATGGCTACACCTTC. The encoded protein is CASSEATANYGYTF.